Shown below are 4 T cell receptor beta chains from a single sample sequenced in a study of blood T cell repertoires in COVID-19. Here immunoSEQ multiplex PCR was the method, and the copy in TCRdb shows in-frame clones only, minus some. This table holds 130,000 or so clones, more than 70% found once. The sequenced sample consisted of peripheral blood. The source is a man older than 75 with active or convalescent COVID-19.

J is TRBJ2-2 and V is TRBV2; TRBD2 aligns across 9 bases. J gave up 6 bases and V 6 bases, and 11 bases lay outside the gene matches. The CDR3 consists of 16 residues. In germline, CDR1 is SNHLY, CDR2 FYNNEI. The CDR3 sequence: CASRDSSGAAAGELFF. The CDR3 region has the DNA TGTGCCAGCAGGGATTCTAGCGGGGCCGCGGCCGGGGAGCTGTTTTTT.

This clone was detected once. This sequence joins TRBV12-3 or TRBV12-4 and TRBJ1-5; D might be TRBD1 (6 bases). Trimming took off 10 bases at V and 2 bases at J, with 9 bases between the two ends. The CDR3 loop spans 12 amino acids. Written as DNA, the CDR3 is TGTGCCAATCAGGGGTGCAATCAGCCCCAGCATTTT. Amino acid sequence: CANQGCNQPQHF.

The chain uses TRBV6-2 or TRBV6-3 and TRBJ2-4, with D possibly being TRBD2 (6 bases). The ends were cut back, 4 bases at V and 4 bases at J, with 11 bases in the middle. Germline CDR1 MNHEY, CDR2 SVGEGT. This CDR3 is built from 14 residues. CDR3 nucleotide sequence: TGTGCCAGCAGTTCCCCCGGGGGTAAAAACATTCAGTACTTC. Its translation is CASSSPGGKNIQYF.

The J gene is TRBJ1-6, the V gene TRBV27, with 7 bases lining up with TRBD1. The CDR3 contains 15 residues. V lost 5 bases to trimming and J lost 4 bases; unmatched junction nucleotides: 5. Looked up from germline, CDR1 is MNHEY and CDR2 is SMNVEV (reference sequence). The CDR3 DNA follows: TGTGCCAGCAGTAGGGGGCGCGGTTATAATTCACCCCTCCACTTT. Translation gives CASSRGRGYNSPLHF.